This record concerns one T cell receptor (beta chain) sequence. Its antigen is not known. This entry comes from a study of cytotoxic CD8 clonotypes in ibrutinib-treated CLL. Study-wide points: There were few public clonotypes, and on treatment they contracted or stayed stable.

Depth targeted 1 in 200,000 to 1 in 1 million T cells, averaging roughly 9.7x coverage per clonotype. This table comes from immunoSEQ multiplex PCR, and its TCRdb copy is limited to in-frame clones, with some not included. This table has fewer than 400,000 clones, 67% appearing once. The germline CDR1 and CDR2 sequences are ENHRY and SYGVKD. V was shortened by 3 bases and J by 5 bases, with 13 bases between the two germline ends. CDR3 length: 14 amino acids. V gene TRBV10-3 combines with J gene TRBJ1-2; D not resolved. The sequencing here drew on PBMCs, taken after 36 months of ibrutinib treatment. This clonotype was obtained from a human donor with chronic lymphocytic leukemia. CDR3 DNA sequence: TGTGCCATCAGTGACCGGGGAGCCTCTTATGGCTACACCTTC. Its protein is CAISDRGASYGYTF.